The TCR beta chain described here comes from a study of shared T cell receptors in the human thymus. Sequencing was performed with immunoSEQ multiplex PCR; in TCRdb, only in-frame clones are kept and a portion is missing. This sample carries under 850,000 clones, more than 75% of them seen once, and the ten largest clones take approximately 0.01%. V gave up 7 bases and J gave up 5 bases, with 17 bases separating them. The CDR3 loop spans 14 amino acids. Germline V gene lookup returns CDR1 MDHEN and CDR2 SYDVKM. In addition, the sample was reused for a study of human thymus T cells. That study reports: From resections taken during corrective heart surgery, the thymus tissue was obtained. Biased V and J segment usage appeared in thymus and peripheral blood.

This clonotype originated in a boy less than two years old with a congenital heart defect. The chain links TRBV28 to TRBJ1-1, with a weak D call TRBD1 (6 bases). Sequencing was performed on thymocytes. The CDR3 DNA reads TGTGCCAGCACCGTGGGGGGGCCCAAGACTGAAGCTTTCTTT. Its protein product is CASTVGGPKTEAFF.